Here is one T cell receptor (beta chain) with its context. CDR3 size: 14 residues. The germline gives CDR1 LNHDA, CDR2 SQIVND (reference sequence). V was pared by 5 bases and J by 7 bases, with 15 bases between. The entry originates in a study of blood T cell repertoires in COVID-19. Looking at the study overall: Donors in the United States, Italy and Spain gave samples during acute or convalescent COVID-19.

Methods used by the authors: Amplification from reference gene primers served as the basis for estimated nucleated cell counts. Assay used: immunoSEQ multiplex PCR; TCRdb lists only in-frame clones, some missing. V and J calls and clone size are as listed in that table; D and trimming were resolved from the DNA. The sample includes a few hundred thousand clones, about 80% of them seen just once. Followed longitudinally, the Seattle patients had been enrolled during active infection. The rearrangement joins TRBV19 to TRBJ2-1; the D gene is possibly TRBD2 (6 bases). Material: peripheral blood. The sequence was collected from a person aged 65 to 79 with COVID-19, enrolled during active disease. CDR3 nucleotide sequence: TGTGCCAGTAGTTTGGGGGGTAAGGTTAATGAGCAGTTCTTC. It yields the protein CASSLGGKVNEQFF.